This T cell receptor beta chain was identified during a study of blood T cell repertoires in COVID-19. The age range of participants was about 18 to 89 years, with residence in approximately 25 US areas. The CDR3 has 17 amino acids. V was shortened by 1 base and J by 6 bases, with 19 bases between the two germline ends. Germline V CDR1 and CDR2: SGHTA, FQGNSA. Generated by immunoSEQ multiplex PCR, the TCRdb table keeps only in-frame clones and is missing some. The data hold roughly 250,000 clones, with less than 90% observed a single time. This chain links TRBV7-2 with TRBJ2-1; weak D call: TRBD1 (6 bases). This clonotype was sampled from a woman aged 45-60 years who had recovered from COVID-19. Sequencing was carried out using PBMCs or T cells enriched from blood (not recorded which). The CDR3 loop reads CASSLVSVGGQGNEQFF. The CDR3 DNA reads TGTGCCAGCAGCTTAGTATCCGTTGGGGGCCAGGGCAATGAGCAGTTCTTC. Filled out from reference TRBV7-2 and TRBJ2-1, the complete variable domain reads GAGVSQSPSNKVTEKGKDVELRCDPISGHTALYWYRQSLGQGLEFLIYFQGNSAPDKSGLPSDRFSAERTGGSVSTLTIQRTQQEDSAVYLCASSLVSVGGQGNEQFFGPGTRLTVL.